A single sample is the source of the 11 T cell receptor beta chains below, sequenced in a study of cytomegalovirus exposure and HLA in healthy donors. PCR involved 60 Vbeta and 13 Jbeta primers. Clones were read by immunoSEQ multiplex PCR, and TCRdb kept only the in-frame ones, dropping some. The table records more than 65,000 clones, 60% to 85% of them present only once. Sequenced: PBMCs. The receptors here all came from a man younger than 35 in good health and CMV-seropositive.

The gene calls are TRBV5-4 and TRBJ1-1; possible D gene TRBD1, 5 bases. Trimming removed 4 bases from V and 4 bases from J, with 20 bases in between. CDR3 size: 16 residues. CDR1 SGHNT and CDR2 YYREEE come from the germline V gene (reference sequence). For the CDR3, the DNA is TGTGCCAGCAGCAACCTAAAGCCCCAGGGTTTCACTGAAGCTTTCTTT. Translation gives CASSNLKPQGFTEAFF. Full variable domain (rest looked up from reference TRBV5-4 and TRBJ1-1): ETGVTQSPTHLIKTRGQQVTLRCSSQSGHNTVSWYQQALGQGPQFIFQYYREEENGRGNFPPRFSGLQFPNYSSELNVNALELDDSALYLCASSNLKPQGFTEAFFGQGTRLTVV.

A few counts support this clone. This chain links TRBV2 with TRBJ1-1, with D maybe TRBD1 (6 bases). Germline V gene sequence: CDR1 SNHLY, CDR2 FYNNEI. V was trimmed by 7 bases and J by 0 bases, leaving 9 bases between them. The length of the CDR3 is 13 residues. The CDR3 is CASIGQMNTEAFF. Here the CDR3 DNA reads TGTGCCAGCATTGGACAGATGAACACTGAAGCTTTCTTT.

The V gene is TRBV13, the J gene TRBJ1-4, with a weak D call TRBD1 (6 bases). The CDR3 has 14 residues. The germline CDR1 and CDR2 sequences are PRHDT and FYEKMQ (reference sequence). V lost 5 bases and J lost 7, with 14 bases in between. The DNA for the CDR3 is TGTGCCAGCAGCACCCGGGCCAGGGGTGAAAAACTGTTTTTT. This codes for CASSTRARGEKLFF.

This clone has just one count. J is TRBJ2-5 and V is TRBV14; 8 nucleotides match TRBD2. Looked up from germline, CDR1 is SGHDN and CDR2 is FVKESK. This CDR3 has 16 amino acids. J lost 5 bases, V lost 0 bases, and 8 bases had no gene match. The CDR3: CASSQESGRARETQYF. The CDR3 nucleotides read TGTGCCAGCAGCCAAGAGTCCGGGAGGGCAAGGGAGACCCAGTACTTC.

The CDR3 region is CASDRGTGELFF. CDR3 in DNA: TGTGCCAGCGACAGGGGCACCGGGGAGCTGTTTTTT. The chain employs TRBV25-1 and TRBJ2-2, with 8 bases that match TRBD1. After removal of 8 bases from V and 4 bases from J, the junction contained 0 bases not matched to a gene. The CDR3 is 12 residues long. Germline V gene lookup returns CDR1 MGHDK and CDR2 SYGVNS.

The V and J genes are TRBV5-1 and TRBJ2-7; 11 nucleotides align to TRBD1. V trimming: 4 bases; J trimming: 5 bases; junction bases outside the gene matches: 8. The CDR3 extends over 15 amino acids. The germline CDR1 and CDR2 sequences are SGHRS and YFSETQ. CDR3 in amino acids: CASSIGTGGTDEQYF. As DNA, the CDR3 is TGCGCCAGCAGCATCGGGACAGGGGGAACGGACGAGCAGTACTTC.

The chain links TRBV5-8 to TRBJ1-2, with 10 bases identical to TRBD1. CDR1 is SGHTS and CDR2 is YDEGEE in the germline V gene. Trimming took 4 bases from V and 4 from J; bases not matched to a gene: 7. The CDR3 spans 15 residues. The CDR3 coding sequence is TGTGCCAGCAGCGGACCGACAGGGGGCGCCTATGGCTACACCTTC. It yields the protein CASSGPTGGAYGYTF.

The chain carries TRBV7-3 and TRBJ2-2; D uncertain. Germline V gives CDR1 SGHTA, CDR2 FQGTGA. The CDR3 is made up of 14 amino acids. Trimming pared 4 bases from V and 3 bases from J, leaving 9 bases between. The CDR3 DNA is TGTGCCAGCAGCTCGAACCGGGACACCGGGGAGCTGTTTTTT. Its translation: CASSSNRDTGELFF.

The chain carries TRBV5-1 and TRBJ2-5; unclear D gene. CDR3 length equals 12 residues. V was shortened by 4 bases and J by 0 bases, with 4 bases between the two germline ends. Per germline, CDR1 SGHRS and CDR2 YFSETQ. CDR3 bases: TGCGCCAGCAGCGCGAACCAAGAGACCCAGTACTTC. Translation gives CASSANQETQYF.

The V gene is TRBV11-2, the J gene TRBJ2-5; 9 bases agree with TRBD2. With V trimmed by 5 bases and J by 4 bases, 2 bases remained unmatched. This CDR3 contains 13 residues. The germline gives CDR1 SGHAT, CDR2 FQNNGV. CDR3 nucleotide sequence: TGTGCCAGCAGCCTTAGCGGGGGAGAGACCCAGTACTTC. Translated: CASSLSGGETQYF.

The chain is built from TRBV6-5 and TRBJ1-4, with D possibly matching TRBD1 (6 bases). Germline CDR1 is MNHEY and CDR2 is SVGAGI. The CDR3 has 13 amino acids. V lost 2 bases and J lost 11, with 12 bases in between. For the CDR3, the DNA is TGTGCCAGCAGTTACGGTCAGGGGTACAAACTGTTTTTT. As protein: CASSYGQGYKLFF.